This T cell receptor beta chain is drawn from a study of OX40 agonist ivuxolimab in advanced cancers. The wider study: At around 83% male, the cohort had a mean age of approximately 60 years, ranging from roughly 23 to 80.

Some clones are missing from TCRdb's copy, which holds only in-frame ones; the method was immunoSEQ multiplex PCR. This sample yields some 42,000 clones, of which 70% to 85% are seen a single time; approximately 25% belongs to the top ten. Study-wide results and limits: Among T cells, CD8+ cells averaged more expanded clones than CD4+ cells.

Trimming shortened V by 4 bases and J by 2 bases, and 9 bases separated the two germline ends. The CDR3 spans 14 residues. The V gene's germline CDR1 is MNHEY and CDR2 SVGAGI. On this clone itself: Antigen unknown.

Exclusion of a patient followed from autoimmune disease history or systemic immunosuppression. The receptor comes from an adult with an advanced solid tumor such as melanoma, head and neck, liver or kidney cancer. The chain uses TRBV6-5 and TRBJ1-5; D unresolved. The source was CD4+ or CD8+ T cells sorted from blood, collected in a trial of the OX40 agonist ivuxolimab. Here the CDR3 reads CASSSNWGNQPQHF. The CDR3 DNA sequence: TGTGCCAGCAGTTCAAATTGGGGCAATCAGCCCCAGCATTTT.